These T cell receptor beta chains were read from a single sample in a study of cytomegalovirus exposure and HLA in healthy donors. Sequencing was performed with immunoSEQ multiplex PCR; in TCRdb, only in-frame clones are kept and a portion is missing. The sample includes just under 95,000 clones, about four fifths seen only once; the top ten take around 5.6%. The material sequenced was PBMCs. The receptors derive from a woman in her late teens or twenties in good health and CMV-seropositive. Both conserved end residues are part of each CDR3. D genes are given only for firm matches. Clone size appears in some rows only: once, few, many, or a class for an expanded clone.

D: NA
size: NA
J: TRBJ2-7
V: TRBV6-5
length: 13
DNA: TGTGCCAGAAAGCCGGGTCACTCCTACGAGCAGTACTTC
CDR3: CARKPGHSYEQYF

D: NA
size: NA
J: TRBJ2-5
V: TRBV11-2
length: 16
DNA: TGTGCCAGCAGCTCCAGGACTGGAACCAACCTCCGGGGCCAGTACTTC
CDR3: CASSSRTGTNLRGQYF

D: TRBD1
size: NA
J: TRBJ2-3
V: TRBV9
length: 18
DNA: TGTGCCAGCAGCAGAGAAGGGCCGACAGGGGGCGGCACAGATACGCAGTATTTT
CDR3: CASSREGPTGGGTDTQYF

D: TRBD2
size: NA
J: TRBJ2-5
V: TRBV6-1
length: 15
DNA: TGTGCCAGCAGCTCCGGGGGGGCTGGACAAGAGACCCAGTACTTC
CDR3: CASSSGGAGQETQYF

D: TRBD1
size: NA
J: TRBJ2-7
V: TRBV27
length: 13
DNA: TGTGCCAGCGATCGACAGGGGTTCCACGAGCAGTACTTC
CDR3: CASDRQGFHEQYF

D: NA
size: NA
J: TRBJ1-1
V: TRBV4-2
length: 16
DNA: TGTGCCAGCACCGCACCGAAGGGGACCGGGAGGACTGAAGCTTTCTTT
CDR3: CASTAPKGTGRTEAFF

D: TRBD2
size: NA
J: TRBJ2-7
V: TRBV28
length: 13
DNA: TGTGCCAGCAGAGGGACTAGTAGCTACGAGCAGTACTTC
CDR3: CASRGTSSYEQYF

D: NA
size: once
J: TRBJ1-5
V: TRBV11-2
length: 13
DNA: TGTGCCAGCAGTGGTGGCCCTAATCAGCCCCAGCATTTT
CDR3: CASSGGPNQPQHF

D: NA
size: NA
J: TRBJ2-5
V: TRBV15
length: 15
DNA: TGTGCCACCAGCAGAGCTTGGAGGGCGCAAGAGACCCAGTACTTC
CDR3: CATSRAWRAQETQYF

D: TRBD1
size: NA
J: TRBJ2-7
V: TRBV7-9
length: 16
DNA: TGTGCCAGCAGCAAGGTCGACGGGACAGTGAGCTACGAGCAGTACTTC
CDR3: CASSKVDGTVSYEQYF

D: NA
size: few
J: TRBJ1-5
V: TRBV6-4
length: 15
DNA: TGTGCCAGCAGTGAGGAGTCAGGGGGCAATCAGCCCCAGCATTTT
CDR3: CASSEESGGNQPQHF

D: TRBD1
size: large
J: TRBJ1-1
V: TRBV5-1
length: 16
DNA: TGCGCCAGCAGCTTGAGCCCGGGACAGCTGAACACTGAAGCTTTCTTT
CDR3: CASSLSPGQLNTEAFF

D: NA
size: NA
J: TRBJ2-3
V: TRBV6-5
length: 15
DNA: TGTGCCAGCAGTTACTCGTTTCCTAGCACAGATACGCAGTATTTT
CDR3: CASSYSFPSTDTQYF

D: NA
size: NA
J: TRBJ1-2
V: TRBV7-9
length: 14
DNA: TGTGCCAGCAGCCCCCCGGGGGGCGACTATGGCTACACCTTC
CDR3: CASSPPGGDYGYTF

D: TRBD2
size: NA
J: TRBJ2-1
V: TRBV9
length: 13
DNA: TGTGCCAGCAGTTCAGGACTAGCGGGAGATGAGTTCTTC
CDR3: CASSSGLAGDEFF

D: TRBD1
size: NA
J: TRBJ1-4
V: TRBV6-5
length: 14
DNA: TGTGCCAGCAGAAGACAGGGCCTTAATGAAAAACTGTTTTTT
CDR3: CASRRQGLNEKLFF

D: TRBD1
size: NA
J: TRBJ2-7
V: TRBV6-5
length: 11
DNA: TGTGCCAGCAGCCAAGGGGGCAAGCAGTACTTC
CDR3: CASSQGGKQYF

D: NA
size: NA
J: TRBJ2-3
V: TRBV7-3
length: 13
DNA: TGTGCCAGCAGCTTGACTAGTTCAGATACGCAGTATTTT
CDR3: CASSLTSSDTQYF

D: NA
size: NA
J: TRBJ1-2
V: TRBV2
length: 17
DNA: TGTGCCAGCAGTGAAGGTCAGGCCTTCGAGGGCGTCTATGGCTACACCTTC
CDR3: CASSEGQAFEGVYGYTF

D: TRBD2
size: NA
J: TRBJ2-3
V: TRBV6-6
length: 15
DNA: TGTGCCAGCAGTCGCCGGGGGACTAGCGGGGATACGCAGTATTTT
CDR3: CASSRRGTSGDTQYF

D: NA
size: NA
J: TRBJ1-4
V: TRBV28
length: 16
DNA: TGTGCCAGCAGCCCCACGGGGTTTGGCAGAGATGAAAAACTGTTTTTT
CDR3: CASSPTGFGRDEKLFF

D: NA
size: NA
J: TRBJ2-5
V: TRBV13
length: 18
DNA: TGTGCCAGCAGCTTAGGCGCTACAGGGTTTTTGAACCAAGAGACCCAGTACTTC
CDR3: CASSLGATGFLNQETQYF

D: TRBD1
size: NA
J: TRBJ2-7
V: TRBV25-1
length: 13
DNA: TGTGCCAGCACCGGGACAGCCTCCTACGAGCAGTACTTC
CDR3: CASTGTASYEQYF

D: NA
size: NA
J: TRBJ2-3
V: TRBV28
length: 19
DNA: TGTGCCAGCAGTTTCGTTTGGGGTGGGTTGGGGAGCTACACAGATACGCAGTATTTT
CDR3: CASSFVWGGLGSYTDTQYF

D: TRBD1
size: NA
J: TRBJ2-7
V: TRBV19
length: 15
DNA: TGTGCCAGTAGTAAAGGGCCGGGACAGAGCTACGAGCAGTACTTC
CDR3: CASSKGPGQSYEQYF

D: NA
size: NA
J: TRBJ2-3
V: TRBV30
length: 14
DNA: TGTGCCTGGGCTCTAGGGGGTAGGACAGATACGCAGTATTTT
CDR3: CAWALGGRTDTQYF

D: TRBD2
size: NA
J: TRBJ2-7
V: TRBV15
length: 15
DNA: TGTGCCACCAGCACCGAAGCGGGAGATTCCTCCGAGCAGTACTTC
CDR3: CATSTEAGDSSEQYF

D: NA
size: NA
J: TRBJ1-1
V: TRBV7-6
length: 13
DNA: TGTGCCAGCAGCTCATCCAGAAGCACTGAAGCTTTCTTT
CDR3: CASSSSRSTEAFF

D: NA
size: NA
J: TRBJ1-2
V: TRBV9
length: 11
DNA: TGTGCCAGCCGGCGGGACTATGGCTACACCTTC
CDR3: CASRRDYGYTF

D: NA
size: NA
J: TRBJ1-6
V: TRBV10-1
length: 12
DNA: TGCGCCAGCAGTGAGGACGAGGGACCCCTCCACTTT
CDR3: CASSEDEGPLHF